The following is a T cell receptor (beta chain) sequence with its context. The sample contains more than one DNA sequence encoding this CDR3. This record belongs to a study of blood T cell repertoires in COVID-19. Here immunoSEQ multiplex PCR was the method, and the copy in TCRdb shows in-frame clones only, minus some. The table shows 400,000 to 500,000 clones, with around nine tenths occurring only once. V was pared by 1 base and J by 4 bases, with 0 bases of the junction left unmatched. This CDR3 region has 15 residues. The germline CDR1 and CDR2 sequences are SGHRS and YFSETQ. The receptor was derived from a young woman who had been exposed to COVID-19. The V gene is TRBV5-1, the J gene TRBJ2-2; TRBD2 matches at 11 bases. Sequencing used PBMCs or T cells enriched from blood (not recorded which). CDR3 amino acids: CASSLTSGSTGELFF. The CDR3 DNA reads TGCGCCAGCAGCTTGACTAGCGGGAGCACCGGGGAGCTGTTTTTT.